The 16 T cell receptor beta chains below all came from one sample that was sequenced in a study of shared clonotypes between healthy human individuals. The assay was immunoSEQ multiplex PCR, and TCRdb's table has in-frame clones only and misses some. Of around 2,000,000 clones in the sample, about 93% were seen once. Positive CCR7 selection of CD45RO-negative cells yielded the naive CD8 cells, and terminally differentiated effector memory CD45RA+ cells were excluded. Input material: naive CD8+ T cells from PBMCs. These receptors were collected from a man aged 18-30 years in good health. Some clones in this sample may be carry-over from other donors' samples.

Details on this clone: The same CDR3 arises from other DNA sequences in this sample as well. The V gene is TRBV27, the J gene TRBJ2-7, with 10 bases lining up with TRBD2. In germline, CDR1 is MNHEY, CDR2 SMNVEV (reference sequence). V trimming: 4 bases; J trimming: 1 base; junction bases outside the gene matches: 4. The CDR3 covers 15 residues. Here the CDR3 DNA reads TGTGCCAGCAGTTCCCGGACTAGCGGATCCTACGAGCAGTACTTC. Protein product: CASSSRTSGSYEQYF.

This clone has only one observation. The chain links TRBV7-9 to TRBJ1-5, with 7 bases that match TRBD1. CDR1 SEHNR and CDR2 FQNEAQ come from the germline V gene (reference sequence). V was pared by 5 bases and J by 1 base, with 2 bases of the junction left unmatched. The CDR3 is 14 amino acids. The CDR3 here is CASSRDSSNQPQHF. The CDR3 nucleotides are TGTGCCAGCAGCCGGGACAGCAGCAATCAGCCCCAGCATTTT.

The CDR3 reads CASSVTGAYEQYF. CDR3 DNA sequence: TGTGCCAGCAGCGTTACAGGGGCCTACGAGCAGTACTTC. The chain uses TRBV7-2 and TRBJ2-7; 7 nucleotides line up with TRBD1. CDR1 SGHTA and CDR2 FQGNSA come from the germline V gene. J gave up 2 bases and V 5 bases, and 3 bases lay outside the gene matches. This CDR3 has 13 residues.

The chain employs TRBV27 and TRBJ2-2; D may be TRBD2 (5 bases). The V gene's germline CDR1 is MNHEY and CDR2 SMNVEV (reference sequence). V was cut by 3 bases and J by 8 bases, with 10 bases left in between. The CDR3 has 13 residues. CDR3: CASSLYGMGELFF. The CDR3 nucleotides are TGTGCCAGCAGTTTGTACGGGATGGGGGAGCTGTTTTTT.

The chain combines TRBV11-2 with TRBJ2-1, with D uncertain. CDR3 length equals 15 residues. V lost 3 bases and J lost 0, with 9 bases in between. From germline, CDR1 is SGHAT and CDR2 FQNNGV. DNA of the CDR3: TGTGCCAGCAGCTTGGCTTCGTCCTCCTACAATGAGCAGTTCTTC. This encodes CASSLASSSYNEQFF.

The chain employs TRBV27 and TRBJ2-7, with a tentative D call TRBD1 (6 bases). The CDR3 covers 13 residues. The V end was cut by 3 bases, the J end by 6 bases, with 12 bases between. The V gene's germline CDR1 is MNHEY and CDR2 SMNVEV (reference sequence). CDR3 residues: CASSLGNRAEQYF. In nucleotides, the CDR3 is TGTGCCAGCAGTTTGGGGAACAGGGCCGAGCAGTACTTC.

The chain is built from TRBV7-6 and TRBJ1-1; maybe TRBD1 (6 bases). Trimming cost V 5 bases and J 7 bases, with 17 bases left between them. The CDR3 sequence is 14 residues long. Germline V gene lookup returns CDR1 SGHVS and CDR2 FNYEAQ. The CDR3 region is CASSLGEGGNEAFF. Written as DNA, the CDR3 is TGTGCCAGCAGCCTCGGGGAGGGGGGTAATGAAGCTTTCTTT.

This chain uses TRBV11-2 with TRBJ2-1; the D is unclear. Looked up from germline, CDR1 is SGHAT and CDR2 is FQNNGV. Trimming shortened V by 5 bases and J by 4 bases, and 12 bases separated the two germline ends. The CDR3 sequence is 14 residues long. CDR3: CASSQQVGYNEQFF. DNA for the CDR3: TGTGCCAGCAGCCAACAAGTCGGATACAATGAGCAGTTCTTC.

Concerning this clone: This same CDR3 is encoded by further DNA sequences in the sample. The chain recombines TRBV29-1 with TRBJ2-7; a possible D gene is TRBD2 (6 bases). The V and J ends lost 6 bases and 3 bases respectively, with 15 bases between them. Looked up from germline, CDR1 is SQVTM and CDR2 is ANQGSEA. There are 13 residues in the CDR3. CDR3 DNA sequence: TGCAGCGTAGGCGGCGGGATTAGCTACGAGCAGTACTTC. Translation: CSVGGGISYEQYF.

The gene calls are TRBV2 and TRBJ2-1, with 9 bases lining up with TRBD2. The CDR3 sequence is 15 residues long. Germline-derived CDR1 and CDR2 are SNHLY and FYNNEI. The trim removed 0 bases at V and 9 bases at J, leaving 6 bases unmatched. The CDR3, as DNA: TGTGCCAGCAGTGAAGCAAGCGGGAGGCTGGGTGAGCAGTTCTTC. This sequence encodes CASSEASGRLGEQFF. The complete variable domain, with remaining parts taken from reference TRBV2 and TRBJ2-1, reads EPEVTQTPSHQVTQMGQEVILRCVPISNHLYFYWYRQILGQKVEFLVSFYNNEISEKSEIFDDQFSVERPDGSNFTLKIRSTKLEDSAMYFCASSEASGRLGEQFFGPGTRLTVL.

The chain combines TRBV11-2 with TRBJ1-1; tentative D call: TRBD1 (6 bases). Trimming took off 4 bases at V and 6 bases at J, with 24 bases between the two ends. This CDR3 has 17 amino acids. Per germline, CDR1 SGHAT and CDR2 FQNNGV. In nucleotides, the CDR3 is TGTGCCAGCAGCTCAACAGGGTTTAGACGCCGGTCCGCTGAAGCTTTCTTT. Protein: CASSSTGFRRRSAEAFF. The variable domain in full, completed from reference TRBV11-2 and TRBJ1-1, reads EAGVAQSPRYKIIEKRQSVAFWCNPISGHATLYWYQQILGQGPKLLIQFQNNGVVDDSQLPKDRFSAERLKGVDSTLKIQPAKLEDSAVYLCASSSTGFRRRSAEAFFGQGTRLTVV.

About this clone: This sample includes further DNA sequences coding for the same CDR3. The V gene is TRBV6-5, the J gene TRBJ2-2, with a tentative D call TRBD1 (6 bases). The germline V gene encodes CDR1 MNHEY and CDR2 SVGAGI. The germline V and J ends were trimmed by 0 bases and 5 bases, with 7 bases remaining between them. CDR3 length equals 14 residues. CDR3 in DNA: TGTGCCAGCAGTTACTCGAGGGGGACCGGGGAGCTGTTTTTT. Its translation is CASSYSRGTGELFF.

The J gene is TRBJ2-1, the V gene TRBV28; the D is unclear. Per the germline V gene, CDR1 is MDHEN and CDR2 is SYDVKM. CDR3 length: 16 amino acids. Between the trimmed V and J ends, which lost 3 bases and 5 bases, there was a span of 17 bases. CDR3 in amino acids: CASSFRGVNQDNEQFF. The CDR3 DNA is TGTGCCAGCAGTTTTCGCGGCGTCAATCAGGACAATGAGCAGTTCTTC.

CDR3 bases: TGCGCCAGCAGCTTGGCCGGGGTAAGGAACACTGAAGCTTTCTTT. Amino acid sequence: CASSLAGVRNTEAFF. The V gene is TRBV5-1, the J gene TRBJ1-1, with no clear D. The germline gives CDR1 SGHRS, CDR2 YFSETQ. The CDR3 loop spans 15 amino acids. Between the trimmed V and J ends, which lost 0 bases and 1 base, there was a span of 10 bases.

This clone was recorded once. CDR3 sequence reads: CASSSILGSTDTQYF. DNA for the CDR3: TGTGCCAGCAGCTCGATCCTAGGTAGCACAGATACGCAGTATTTT. The chain joins TRBV7-8 to TRBJ2-3; unclear D gene. The CDR3 length is 15 residues. The germline gives CDR1 SGHVS, CDR2 FQNEAQ. Trimming pared 4 bases from V and 0 bases from J, leaving 11 bases between. Variable domain in full (rest from reference TRBV7-8 and TRBJ2-3): GAGVSQSPRYKVAKRGQDVALRCDPISGHVSLFWYQQALGQGPEFLTYFQNEAQLDKSGLPSDRFFAERPEGSVSTLKIQRTQQEDSAVYLCASSSILGSTDTQYFGPGTRLTVL.

This chain links TRBV5-4 with TRBJ1-5; TRBD1 matches at 7 bases. The junction had 10 bases not matched to a gene; V was cut back by 4 bases and J by 3 bases. CDR3 length: 16 residues. CDR1 SGHNT and CDR2 YYREEE come from the germline V gene (reference sequence). The DNA of the CDR3 is TGTGCCAGCAGCCCAGCCGGGACAGCCTTCAATCAGCCCCAGCATTTT. Amino acid sequence: CASSPAGTAFNQPQHF.